These 11 T cell receptor beta chains were sequenced from one sample in a study of beta chain features in type 1 diabetes (dated by TCRdb to 2017 to 2018). The library was built by means of the immunoSEQ multiplex PCR assay. The entire amount of isolated RNA was reverse transcribed using the High Capacity cDNA Reverse Transcription Kit, so the sequenced TCRB transcripts were expressed ones. Drawn from immuneACCESS, this table holds only the in-frame rearrangements with V and J called that TCRdb kept. Clones are partly lost; checked studies trace under half to an unresolved V gene and leave the rest unexplained. In this sample the table shows under 250,000 clones, about 11% of which occur a single time. The ten largest clonotypes hold 1% to 1.5% of the sample. Sequencing input: central memory CD4+ T cells from blood. The source of these receptors is a man younger than 35 in good health.

This rearrangement joins TRBV4-2 to TRBJ1-2; TRBD1 matches at 11 bases. Germline V CDR1 and CDR2: LGHNA, YNFKEQ. V lost 1 base, J lost 4 bases, and 5 bases stayed unmatched. CDR3 size: 16 residues. The CDR3 sequence is CASSQGTGGAGYGYTF. The CDR3 nucleotides are TGTGCCAGCAGCCAAGGGACAGGGGGCGCGGGCTATGGCTACACCTTC.

There are a few counts of this clone. The gene calls are TRBV21-1 and TRBJ2-5; TRBD1, the D gene given by the table, was not confirmed from the DNA. TRBV21-1 is tagged as a pseudogene. This CDR3 is 18 amino acids long. CDR3 in amino acids: CASSKRTRGWAWAETQYF. The CDR3 bases are TGTGCCAGCAGCAAAAGGACCAGGGGATGGGCCTGGGCAGAGACCCAGTACTTC.

The chain joins TRBV7-9 to TRBJ2-7; no clear D gene. The CDR3 extends over 12 amino acids. CDR1 and CDR2 (germline): SEHNR, FQNEAQ (reference sequence). V was cut by 5 bases and J by 4 bases, with 9 bases left in between. The CDR3 loop is CASSPTAYEQYF. The CDR3 DNA reads as TGTGCCAGCAGCCCGACTGCTTACGAGCAGTACTTC.

The chain employs TRBV30 and TRBJ2-1, with D tentatively TRBD1 (6 bases). Germline CDR1 is GTSNPN and CDR2 is SVGIG (reference sequence). The germline V and J ends were trimmed by 2 bases and 8 bases, with 13 bases remaining between them. This CDR3 region has 13 residues. CDR3 sequence reads: CAWSSTGSHEQFF. The CDR3 DNA is TGTGCCTGGAGTTCTACAGGGTCCCATGAGCAGTTCTTC.

V gene TRBV28 combines with J gene TRBJ2-5; TRBD1 is a possible D gene (5 bases). V lost 3 bases, J lost 5 bases, and 10 bases lay in between. The CDR3 loop spans 13 amino acids. CDR1 and CDR2 (germline): MDHEN, SYDVKM. The CDR3 loop is CASSLSGHETQYF. The CDR3 region has the DNA TGTGCCAGCAGTTTGTCAGGACACGAGACCCAGTACTTC.

The chain has TRBV2 and TRBJ1-1, with a possible D match to TRBD1 (5 bases). Trimming shortened V by 2 bases and J by 3 bases, and 10 bases separated the two germline ends. This CDR3 is built from 14 residues. The V gene's germline CDR1 is SNHLY and CDR2 FYNNEI. The CDR3 loop is CASSEYGGDTEAFF. CDR3 nucleotides: TGTGCCAGCAGTGAATACGGAGGGGACACTGAAGCTTTCTTT. Full variable domain (rest looked up from reference TRBV2 and TRBJ1-1): EPEVTQTPSHQVTQMGQEVILRCVPISNHLYFYWYRQILGQKVEFLVSFYNNEISEKSEIFDDQFSVERPDGSNFTLKIRSTKLEDSAMYFCASSEYGGDTEAFFGQGTRLTVV.

The V gene is TRBV5-6, the J gene TRBJ2-4; D ambiguous. The V end was cut by 4 bases, the J end by 2 bases, with 10 bases between. The CDR3 sequence is 14 residues long. Germline V lookup: CDR1 SGHDT, CDR2 YYEEEE. CDR3 region: CASSPPATKNIQYF. In DNA form, the CDR3 reads TGTGCCAGCAGCCCGCCGGCAACCAAAAACATTCAGTACTTC. Combining the CDR3 with reference TRBV5-6 and TRBJ2-4 gives the whole variable domain DAGVTQSPTHLIKTRGQQVTLRCSPKSGHDTVSWYQQALGQGPQFIFQYYEEEERQRGNFPDRFSGHQFPNYSSELNVNALLLGDSALYLCASSPPATKNIQYFGAGTRLSVL.

CDR3 nucleotide sequence: TGTGCCAGCTTACAGTCAGATACGCAGTATTTT. Translated: CASLQSDTQYF. The chain joins TRBV2 to TRBJ2-3; the D is unclear. Trimming took off 8 bases at V and 4 bases at J, with 7 bases between the two ends. The CDR3 has 11 amino acids. CDR1 is SNHLY and CDR2 is FYNNEI in the germline V gene.

The chain links TRBV2 to TRBJ2-3, with 7 bases aligning to TRBD2. This CDR3 comprises 17 residues. Germline values: CDR1 SNHLY, CDR2 FYNNEI. The trim removed 0 bases at V and 1 base at J, leaving 7 bases unmatched. CDR3 nucleotide sequence: TGTGCCAGCAGTGAAGCTATCGGACTAGACGGCACAGATACGCAGTATTTT. Its translation: CASSEAIGLDGTDTQYF.

Of note for this clone: One end of the junction varies from germline; a read error may be responsible. This chain joins TRBV29-1 and TRBJ2-7, with a tentative D call TRBD1 (6 bases). Germline V gives CDR1 SQVTM, CDR2 ANQGSEA. This CDR3 has 17 residues. CDR3 region: CSGETRDAGARPYEQYF. CDR3 nucleotides: TGCAGCGGTGAAACGCGAGATGCAGGGGCGCGCCCCTACGAGCAGTACTTC.

This clone was recorded many times. The chain recombines TRBV6-1 with TRBJ2-1; 7 nucleotides align to TRBD1. V lost 3 bases to trimming and J lost 4 bases; unmatched junction nucleotides: 6. Germline V lookup: CDR1 MNHNS, CDR2 SASEGT. The CDR3 spans 15 residues. CDR3 sequence reads: CASSETMDRYNEQFF. Here the CDR3 DNA reads TGTGCCAGCAGTGAGACCATGGACAGGTACAATGAGCAGTTCTTC.